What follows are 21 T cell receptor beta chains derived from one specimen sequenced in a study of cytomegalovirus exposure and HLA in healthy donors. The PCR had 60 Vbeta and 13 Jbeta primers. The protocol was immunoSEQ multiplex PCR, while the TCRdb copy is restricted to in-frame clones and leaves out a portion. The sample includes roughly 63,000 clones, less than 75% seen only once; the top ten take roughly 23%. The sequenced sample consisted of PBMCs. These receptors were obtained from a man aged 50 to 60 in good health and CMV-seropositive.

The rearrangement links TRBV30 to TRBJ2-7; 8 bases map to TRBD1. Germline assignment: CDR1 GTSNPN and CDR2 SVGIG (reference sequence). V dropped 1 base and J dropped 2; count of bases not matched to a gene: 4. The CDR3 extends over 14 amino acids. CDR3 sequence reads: CAWSGPDRAYEQYF. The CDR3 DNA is TGTGCCTGGAGTGGCCCGGACAGGGCCTACGAGCAGTACTTC.

The CDR3 loop reads CASSQVEGDGYTF. In DNA, the CDR3 is TGCGCCAGCAGCCAAGTTGAGGGAGATGGCTACACCTTC. The chain joins TRBV4-1 to TRBJ1-2; no definite D call. V shed 1 base and J shed 6 bases, with 9 bases lying between them. The germline CDR1 and CDR2 sequences are MGHRA and YSYEKL. This CDR3 spans 13 amino acids.

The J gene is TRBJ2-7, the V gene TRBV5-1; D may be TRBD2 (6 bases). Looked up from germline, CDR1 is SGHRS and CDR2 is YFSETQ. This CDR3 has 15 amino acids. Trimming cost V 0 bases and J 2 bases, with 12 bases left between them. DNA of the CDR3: TGCGCCAGCAGCTTGGAGCCGTCGGGAGCCTACGAGCAGTACTTC. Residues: CASSLEPSGAYEQYF.

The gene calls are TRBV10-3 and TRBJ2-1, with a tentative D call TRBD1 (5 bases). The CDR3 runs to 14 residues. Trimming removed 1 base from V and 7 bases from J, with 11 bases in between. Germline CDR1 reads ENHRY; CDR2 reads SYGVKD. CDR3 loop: CAISEFKGWNEQFF. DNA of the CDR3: TGTGCCATCAGTGAGTTTAAGGGGTGGAATGAGCAGTTCTTC.

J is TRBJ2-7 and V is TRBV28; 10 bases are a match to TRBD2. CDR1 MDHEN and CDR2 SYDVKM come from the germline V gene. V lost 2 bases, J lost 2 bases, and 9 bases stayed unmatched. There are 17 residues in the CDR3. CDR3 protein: CASSLGVGSGGTYEQYF. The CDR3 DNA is TGTGCCAGCAGTTTAGGGGTGGGTAGCGGGGGGACCTACGAGCAGTACTTC.

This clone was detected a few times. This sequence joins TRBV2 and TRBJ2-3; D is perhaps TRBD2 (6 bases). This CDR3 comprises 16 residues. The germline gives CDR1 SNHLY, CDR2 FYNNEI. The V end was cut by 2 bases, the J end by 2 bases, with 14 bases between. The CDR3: CASSERVGLNTDTQYF. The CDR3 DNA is TGTGCCAGCAGTGAACGGGTGGGACTGAACACAGATACGCAGTATTTT.

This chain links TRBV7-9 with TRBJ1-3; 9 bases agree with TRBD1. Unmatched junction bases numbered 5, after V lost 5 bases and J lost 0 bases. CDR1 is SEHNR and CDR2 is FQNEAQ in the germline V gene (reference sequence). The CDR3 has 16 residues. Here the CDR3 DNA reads TGTGCCAGCAGCCTTATACAGGGGGCCTCTGGAAACACCATATATTTT. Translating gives CASSLIQGASGNTIYF.

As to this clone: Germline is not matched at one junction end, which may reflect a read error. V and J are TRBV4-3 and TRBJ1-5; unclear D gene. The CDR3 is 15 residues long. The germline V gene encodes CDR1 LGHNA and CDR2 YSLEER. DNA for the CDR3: TGCGCCAGCAGCCAAGATAGCTTTAGCGATCAGCCCCAGCATTTT. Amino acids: CASSQDSFSDQPQHF.

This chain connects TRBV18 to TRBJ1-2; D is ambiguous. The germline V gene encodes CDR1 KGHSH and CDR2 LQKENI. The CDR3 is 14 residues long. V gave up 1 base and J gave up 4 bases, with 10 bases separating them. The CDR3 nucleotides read TGTGCCAGCTCACCACAGCCGCACCCCTATGGCTACACCTTC. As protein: CASSPQPHPYGYTF. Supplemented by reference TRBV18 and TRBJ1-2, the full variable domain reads NAGVMQNPRHLVRRRGQEARLRCSPMKGHSHVYWYRQLPEEGLKFMVYLQKENIIDESGMPKERFSAEFPKEGPSILRIQQVVRGDSAAYFCASSPQPHPYGYTFGSGTRLTVV.

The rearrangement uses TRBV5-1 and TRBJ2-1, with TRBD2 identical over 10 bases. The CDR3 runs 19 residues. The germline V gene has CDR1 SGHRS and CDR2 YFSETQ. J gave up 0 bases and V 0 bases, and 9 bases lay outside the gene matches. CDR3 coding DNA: TGCGCCAGCAGCTTGGTGTCTAGCGGGAGATTAAGCTCCTACAATGAGCAGTTCTTC. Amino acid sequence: CASSLVSSGRLSSYNEQFF.

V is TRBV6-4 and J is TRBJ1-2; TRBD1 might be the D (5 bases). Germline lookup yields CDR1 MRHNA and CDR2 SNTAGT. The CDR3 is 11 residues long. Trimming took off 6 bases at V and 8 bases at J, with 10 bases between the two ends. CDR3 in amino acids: CASRDTGGYTF. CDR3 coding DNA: TGTGCCAGCAGGGACACAGGAGGCTACACCTTC.

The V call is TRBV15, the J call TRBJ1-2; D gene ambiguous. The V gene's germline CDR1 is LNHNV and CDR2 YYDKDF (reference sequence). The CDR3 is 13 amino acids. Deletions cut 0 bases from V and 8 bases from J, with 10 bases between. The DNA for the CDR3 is TGTGCCACCAGCAGAGATACGGGGTACGGCTACACCTTC. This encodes CATSRDTGYGYTF.

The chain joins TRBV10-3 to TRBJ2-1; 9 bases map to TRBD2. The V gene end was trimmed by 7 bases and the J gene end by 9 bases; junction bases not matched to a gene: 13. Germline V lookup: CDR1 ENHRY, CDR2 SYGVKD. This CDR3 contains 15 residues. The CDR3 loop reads CAITDSGSASAEQFF. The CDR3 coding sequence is TGTGCCATCACCGATAGCGGGAGCGCCTCCGCTGAGCAGTTCTTC.

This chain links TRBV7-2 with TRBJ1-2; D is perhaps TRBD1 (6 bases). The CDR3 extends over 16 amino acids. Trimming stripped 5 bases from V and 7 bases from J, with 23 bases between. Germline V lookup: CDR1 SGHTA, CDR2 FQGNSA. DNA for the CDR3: TGTGCCAGCAGCGTAGGACTCACAGGGCCGGGGGGTGGCTACACCTTC. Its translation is CASSVGLTGPGGGYTF. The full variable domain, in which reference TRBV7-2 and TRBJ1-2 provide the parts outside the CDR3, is GAGVSQSPSNKVTEKGKDVELRCDPISGHTALYWYRQSLGQGLEFLIYFQGNSAPDKSGLPSDRFSAERTGGSVSTLTIQRTQQEDSAVYLCASSVGLTGPGGGYTFGSGTRLTVV.

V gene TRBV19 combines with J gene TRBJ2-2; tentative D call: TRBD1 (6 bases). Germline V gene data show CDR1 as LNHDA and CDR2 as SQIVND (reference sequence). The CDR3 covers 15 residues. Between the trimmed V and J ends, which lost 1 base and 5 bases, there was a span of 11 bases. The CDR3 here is CASSIVRTVTGELFF. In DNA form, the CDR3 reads TGTGCCAGTAGTATAGTCAGGACAGTAACCGGGGAGCTGTTTTTT.

In DNA form, the CDR3 reads TGTGCCAGCAGCTTAGGACAGCTTCGGTACGAGCAGTACTTC. Encoded protein: CASSLGQLRYEQYF. The genes are TRBV7-9 and TRBJ2-7; a weak D match, TRBD1 (5 bases). The CDR3 has 14 residues. In germline, CDR1 is SEHNR, CDR2 FQNEAQ (reference sequence). The V end lost 1 base, the J end lost 4 bases, and 11 bases lay between the germline ends.

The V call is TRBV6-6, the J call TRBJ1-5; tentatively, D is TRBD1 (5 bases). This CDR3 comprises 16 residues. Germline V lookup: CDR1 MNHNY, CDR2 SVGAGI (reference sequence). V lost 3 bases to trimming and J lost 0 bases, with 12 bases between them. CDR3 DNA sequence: TGTGCCAGCAGTTATTCCGGGGGATCTAGCAATCAGCCCCAGCATTTT. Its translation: CASSYSGGSSNQPQHF.

The CDR3 loop reads CASSPGEGGHF. The CDR3 DNA is TGCGCCAGCAGCCCGGGGGAGGGGGGCCACTTT. The rearrangement links TRBV4-3 to TRBJ1-6; a possible D gene is TRBD1 (6 bases). The CDR3 loop spans 11 amino acids. V lost 4 bases, J lost 18 bases, and 13 bases lay in between. Germline CDR1 is LGHNA and CDR2 is YSLEER.

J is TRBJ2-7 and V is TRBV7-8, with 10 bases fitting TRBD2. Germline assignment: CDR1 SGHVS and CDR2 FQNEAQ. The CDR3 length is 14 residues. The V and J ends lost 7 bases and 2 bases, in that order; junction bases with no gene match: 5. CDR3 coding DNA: TGTGCCAGCACCGGGACTAGCGCAACCTACGAGCAGTACTTC. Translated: CASTGTSATYEQYF.

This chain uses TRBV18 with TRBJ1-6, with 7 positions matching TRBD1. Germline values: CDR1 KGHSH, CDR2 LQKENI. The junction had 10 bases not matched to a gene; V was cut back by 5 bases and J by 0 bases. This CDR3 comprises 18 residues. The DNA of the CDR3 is TGTGCCAGCTCATCGGGACAGCCAAAAAGCTCCTATAATTCACCCCTCCACTTT. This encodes CASSSGQPKSSYNSPLHF. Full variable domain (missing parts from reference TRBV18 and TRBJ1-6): NAGVMQNPRHLVRRRGQEARLRCSPMKGHSHVYWYRQLPEEGLKFMVYLQKENIIDESGMPKERFSAEFPKEGPSILRIQQVVRGDSAAYFCASSSGQPKSSYNSPLHFGNGTRLTVT.

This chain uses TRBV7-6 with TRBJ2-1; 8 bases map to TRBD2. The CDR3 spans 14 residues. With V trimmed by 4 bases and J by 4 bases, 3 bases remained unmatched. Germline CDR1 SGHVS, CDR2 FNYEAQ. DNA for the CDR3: TGTGCCAGCAGCTCCCGGGGGGGGTACAATGAGCAGTTCTTC. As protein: CASSSRGGYNEQFF. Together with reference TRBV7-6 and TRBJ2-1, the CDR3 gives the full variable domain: GAGVSQSPRYKVTKRGQDVALRCDPISGHVSLYWYRQALGQGPEFLTYFNYEAQQDKSGLPNDRFSAERPEGSISTLTIQRTEQRDSAMYRCASSSRGGYNEQFFGPGTRLTVL.